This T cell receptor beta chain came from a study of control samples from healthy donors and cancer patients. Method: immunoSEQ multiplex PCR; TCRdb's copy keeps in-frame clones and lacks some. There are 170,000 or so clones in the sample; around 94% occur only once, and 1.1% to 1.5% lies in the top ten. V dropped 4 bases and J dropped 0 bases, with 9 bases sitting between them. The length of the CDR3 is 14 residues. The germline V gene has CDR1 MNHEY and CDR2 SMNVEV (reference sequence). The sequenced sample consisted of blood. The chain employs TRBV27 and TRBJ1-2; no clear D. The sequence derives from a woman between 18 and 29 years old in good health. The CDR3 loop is CASSSRPTNYGYTF. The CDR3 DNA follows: TGTGCCAGCAGTTCCCGACCAACTAACTATGGCTACACCTTC.